This TCR beta chain stems from a study of T-cell memory formation after mild COVID-19. About the research overall: For the most part, TCR clusters were specific to one donor. Findings and limits, study-wide: Contracting CD4+ clones sat mainly in CM and EM; CD8+ in EMRA. Some responding clones appeared in pre-infection memory, suggesting cross-reactive memory joined.

This clonotype was detected only a few times. Its specificity is unknown. With 5 bases removed from V and 1 base from J, the gap between germline ends came to 14 bases. This CDR3 contains 15 residues. Germline CDR1 MDHEN, CDR2 SYDVKM. Employing constant-segment primers, 5'RACE generated TCR alpha and TCR beta cDNA libraries bearing sample barcodes and UMIs. MiXCR, applied by TCRdb to the 5' RACE reads, yields one record per CDR3 protein. The repertoire includes a few hundred thousand distinct CDR3 sequences, around 10% of them detected once, and 20% to 25% sits in the top ten. The sample consisted of PBMCs or a T cell subset sorted from them (not recorded which). This receptor was taken from a man aged 18 to 35 who had mild COVID-19 (a few samples of this study predate the infection). Cell type and time point are not known. This rearrangement joins TRBV28 to TRBJ1-1; D may be TRBD1 (5 bases). CDR3 sequence: CASSLRGGANTEAFF. CDR3 coding DNA: TGTGCCAGCAGTCTACGTGGAGGGGCGAACACTGAAGCTTTCTTT.